These 8 T cell receptor beta chains came from one sample sequenced in a study of blood T cell repertoires in COVID-19. Generated by immunoSEQ multiplex PCR, the TCRdb table keeps only in-frame clones and is missing some. The sample carries some 120,000 clones, roughly 81% recorded once. Sample: peripheral blood. All receptors come from a human donor in a cohort sampled during active COVID-19.

The V call is TRBV29-1, the J call TRBJ1-3; D not resolved. The CDR3 has 13 amino acids. The germline gives CDR1 SQVTM, CDR2 ANQGSEA. Trimming took 7 bases from V and 3 from J, leaving 13 bases between them. CDR3 region: CSATPAVGNTIYF. The CDR3 region has the DNA TGCAGCGCAACACCGGCGGTTGGAAACACCATATATTTT.

This rearrangement joins TRBV29-1 to TRBJ2-4, with D hard to call. Germline V gives CDR1 SQVTM, CDR2 ANQGSEA. This CDR3 has 14 amino acids. The V end lost 7 bases, the J end lost 0 bases, and 13 bases lay between the germline ends. The CDR3 loop reads CSARLQLAKNIQYF. The CDR3 bases are TGCAGCGCCCGACTGCAACTAGCCAAAAACATTCAGTACTTC.

The V call is TRBV6-2 or TRBV6-3, the J call TRBJ2-2; possibly TRBD2 for D (7 bases). CDR3 length equals 17 residues. Germline V CDR1 and CDR2: MNHEY, SVGEGT. Trimming removed 6 bases at V and 7 bases at J, with 24 bases between. CDR3 sequence reads: CASSLSSGGYPIGELFF. The CDR3 bases are TGTGCCAGCAGCCTCTCGTCGGGGGGCTATCCAATCGGGGAGCTGTTTTTT.

V is TRBV6-6 and J is TRBJ1-1; 8 positions agree with TRBD1. Trimming at V came to 2 bases and at J to 7 bases, leaving 6 bases not matched to a gene. The CDR3 spans 14 residues. Germline V gene sequence: CDR1 MNHNY, CDR2 SVGAGI (reference sequence). The DNA of the CDR3 is TGTGCCAGCAGTTACATACAGGGGGAGGTTGAAGCTTTCTTT. Translation gives CASSYIQGEVEAFF.

The rearrangement uses TRBV18 and TRBJ1-3, with 10 nucleotides matching TRBD1. CDR1 and CDR2 from the germline V gene are KGHSH and LQKENI. The junction had 5 bases not matched to a gene; V was cut back by 6 bases and J by 0 bases. CDR3 size: 16 residues. CDR3 in DNA: TGTGCCAGCTCGCTGGGGACAGGGGTCTCTGGAAACACCATATATTTT. The encoded protein is CASSLGTGVSGNTIYF. Full variable domain (outside the CDR3, taken from reference TRBV18 and TRBJ1-3): NAGVMQNPRHLVRRRGQEARLRCSPMKGHSHVYWYRQLPEEGLKFMVYLQKENIIDESGMPKERFSAEFPKEGPSILRIQQVVRGDSAAYFCASSLGTGVSGNTIYFGEGSWLTVV.

J is TRBJ1-2 and V is TRBV9; a possible D gene is TRBD1 (5 bases). The CDR3 has 13 amino acids. Looked up from germline, CDR1 is SGDLS and CDR2 is YYNGEE. With 4 bases removed from V and 6 bases from J, the gap between germline ends came to 13 bases. Written as DNA, the CDR3 is TGTGCCAGCAGCTCCCGGGGGGTTGATGGCTACACCTTC. Translated, it gives CASSSRGVDGYTF.

In this sample, this clone turned up once. The CDR3 spells CASSHEIPGGYTF. DNA for the CDR3: TGTGCCAGCAGCCACGAAATTCCAGGAGGCTACACCTTC. J is TRBJ1-2 and V is TRBV3-1 (or the pseudogene TRBV3-2), with unresolved D. CDR1 is LGHDT and CDR2 is YNNKEL in the germline V gene (reference sequence). This CDR3 has 13 residues. Trimming took 3 bases from V and 8 from J, leaving 13 bases between them.

Here the CDR3 DNA reads TGTGCCAGCAGCCGCGACAGGGGTGAGACCCAGTACTTC. Its protein product is CASSRDRGETQYF. The rearrangement uses TRBV7-8 and TRBJ2-5; TRBD1 aligns across 8 bases. V lost 5 bases to trimming and J lost 5 bases; unmatched junction nucleotides: 4. CDR3 length equals 13 residues. In germline, CDR1 is SGHVS, CDR2 FQNEAQ.